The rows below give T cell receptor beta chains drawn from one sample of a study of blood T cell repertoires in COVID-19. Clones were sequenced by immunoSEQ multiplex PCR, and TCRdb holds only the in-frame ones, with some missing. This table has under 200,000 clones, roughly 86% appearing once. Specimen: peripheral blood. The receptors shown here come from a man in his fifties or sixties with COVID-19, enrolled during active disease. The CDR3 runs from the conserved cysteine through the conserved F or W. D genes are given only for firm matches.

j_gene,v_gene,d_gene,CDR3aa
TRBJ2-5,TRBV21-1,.,CASNVPPRKGRKETQYF
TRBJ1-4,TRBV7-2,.,CASSSSGTLLEKLFF
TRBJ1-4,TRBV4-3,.,CASSQEGKNEKLFF
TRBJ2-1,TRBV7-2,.,CASGLNGASSYNEQFF
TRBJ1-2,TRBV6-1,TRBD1,CASSEQGASANYGYTF
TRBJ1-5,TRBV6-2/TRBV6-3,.,CASSYSFSMKSGNYQPQHF
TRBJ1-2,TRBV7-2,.,CASSPGGSGIDGYTF
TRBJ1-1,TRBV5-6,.,CASSLKVGSGVITEAFF
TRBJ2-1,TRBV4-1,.,CASSRAAATGYNEQFF
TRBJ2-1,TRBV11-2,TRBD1,CASSSGQGAYNEQFF
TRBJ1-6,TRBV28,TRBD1,CASSSGGINSPLHF
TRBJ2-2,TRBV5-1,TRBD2,CASTPRAGGGTGELFF
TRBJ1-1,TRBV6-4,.,CASSDEGGTEAFF
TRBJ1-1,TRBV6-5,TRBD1,CASSYSWQGGAEAFF
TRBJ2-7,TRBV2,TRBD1,CASRGGQGISEQYF
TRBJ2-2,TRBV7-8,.,CASSSGVKTGELFF
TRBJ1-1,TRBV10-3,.,CAISLDRFSAFF
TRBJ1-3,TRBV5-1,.,CASSLLSSGNTIYF
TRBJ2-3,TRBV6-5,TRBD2,CASSSSGRWTDTQYF
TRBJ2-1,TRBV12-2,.,CASRPSLRGICRNEQFF
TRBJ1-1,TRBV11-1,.,CASSLGESTEAFF
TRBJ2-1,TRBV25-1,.,CASTRLDEQFF
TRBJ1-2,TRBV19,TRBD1,CASSNQWRGGSGYTF
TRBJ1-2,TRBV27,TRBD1,CASSLAGTGDYGYTF
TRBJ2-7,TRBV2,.,CASMLPVGSYEQYF
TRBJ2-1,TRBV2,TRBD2,CASSPGSGSFYNEQFF
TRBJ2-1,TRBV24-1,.,CATSDAQISSYNEQFF
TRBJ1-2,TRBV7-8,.,CASSPRTDGYTF
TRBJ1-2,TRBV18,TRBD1,CASSPFRDRGGYTF
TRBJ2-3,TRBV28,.,CASSLTGPPDTQYF
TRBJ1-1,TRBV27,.,CASSFGNRRGTEAFF
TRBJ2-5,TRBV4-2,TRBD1,CASSHDPGQSETQYF
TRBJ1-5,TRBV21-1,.,CASSKIDQPQHF
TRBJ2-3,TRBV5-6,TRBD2,CASSVWFGFGRGDTQYF
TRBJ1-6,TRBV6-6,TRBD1,CASSPRDRGMGNSPLHF
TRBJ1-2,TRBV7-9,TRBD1,CASSSGQGAYGYTF
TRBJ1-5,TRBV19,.,CASTFSNQPQHF
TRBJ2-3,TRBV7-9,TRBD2,CASSPRRYNSGRPDTQYF
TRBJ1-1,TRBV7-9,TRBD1,CASSFTGGLYTEAFF
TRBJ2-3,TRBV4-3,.,CASSQNYGSTDTQYF
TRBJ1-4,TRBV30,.,CAWSDWGKVLFF
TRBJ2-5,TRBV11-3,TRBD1,CASSLLTGGRETQYF